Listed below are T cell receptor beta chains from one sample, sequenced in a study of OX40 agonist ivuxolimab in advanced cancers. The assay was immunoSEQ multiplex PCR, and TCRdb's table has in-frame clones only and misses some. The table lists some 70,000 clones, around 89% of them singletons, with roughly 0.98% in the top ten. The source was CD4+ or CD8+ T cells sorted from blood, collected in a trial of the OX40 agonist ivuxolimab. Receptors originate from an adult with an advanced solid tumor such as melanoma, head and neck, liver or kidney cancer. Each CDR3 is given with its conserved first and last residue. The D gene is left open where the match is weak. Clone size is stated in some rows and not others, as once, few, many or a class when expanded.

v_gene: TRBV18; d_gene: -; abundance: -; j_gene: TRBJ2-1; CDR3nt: TGTGCCAGCTCACCAAGCCTTACAGGGACTAACAATGAGCAGTTCTTC; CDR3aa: CASSPSLTGTNNEQFF
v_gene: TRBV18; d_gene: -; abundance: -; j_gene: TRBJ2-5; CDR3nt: TGTGCCAGCTCACCACTAAGAGTCCAAGAGACCCAGTACTTC; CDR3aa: CASSPLRVQETQYF
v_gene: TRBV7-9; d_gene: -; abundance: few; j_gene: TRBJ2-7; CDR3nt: TGTGCCAGCAGCCTCTCCTACGAGCAGTACTTC; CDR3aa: CASSLSYEQYF
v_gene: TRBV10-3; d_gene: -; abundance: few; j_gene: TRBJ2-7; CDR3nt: TGTGCCATCAGGTCTGGAGGCTCGGACGAGCAGTACTTC; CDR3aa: CAIRSGGSDEQYF
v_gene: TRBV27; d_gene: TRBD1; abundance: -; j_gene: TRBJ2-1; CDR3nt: TGTGCCAGCAGTCCCCGGGACAGTTCCTACAATGAGCAGTTCTTC; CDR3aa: CASSPRDSSYNEQFF
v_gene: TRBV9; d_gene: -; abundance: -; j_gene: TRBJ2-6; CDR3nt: TGTGCCAGCAGCGTAGTCTCCTCTGGGGCCAACGTCCTGACTTTC; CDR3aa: CASSVVSSGANVLTF
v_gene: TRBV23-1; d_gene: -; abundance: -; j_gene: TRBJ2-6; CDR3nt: TGCGCCAGGAGCGAGGGGGCCAACGTCCTGACTTTC; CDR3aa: CARSEGANVLTF
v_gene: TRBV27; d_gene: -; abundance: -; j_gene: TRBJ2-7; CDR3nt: TGTGCCAGCAGTGCTCGGTTCGGGACAAACTACGAGCAGTACTTC; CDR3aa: CASSARFGTNYEQYF
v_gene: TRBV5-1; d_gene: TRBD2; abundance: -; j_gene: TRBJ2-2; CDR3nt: TGCGCCAGCAGCGTCATAGCGGGATTAAACACCGGGGAGCTGTTTTTT; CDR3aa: CASSVIAGLNTGELFF
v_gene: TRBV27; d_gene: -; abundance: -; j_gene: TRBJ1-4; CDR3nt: TGTGCCAGCAGAACTTACGGTGTGGGCGAAAAACTGTTTTTT; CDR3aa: CASRTYGVGEKLFF
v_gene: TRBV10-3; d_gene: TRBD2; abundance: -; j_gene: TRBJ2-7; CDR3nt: TGTGCCATCAGTACCGAGAAACTAGCGGGAGAGTATCTCGAGCAGTACTTC; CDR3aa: CAISTEKLAGEYLEQYF
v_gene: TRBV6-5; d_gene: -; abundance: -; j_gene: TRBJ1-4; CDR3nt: TGTGCCAGCAGTTACCAAACAGGGATAGGTGAAAAACTGTTTTTT; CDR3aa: CASSYQTGIGEKLFF
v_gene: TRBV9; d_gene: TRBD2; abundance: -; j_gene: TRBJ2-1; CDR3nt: TGTGCCAGCAGCGTAGTTTCCAGCGGGAGAAATGAGCAGTTCTTC; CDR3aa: CASSVVSSGRNEQFF
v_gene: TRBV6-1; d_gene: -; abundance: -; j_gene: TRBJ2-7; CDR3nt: TGTGCCAGCAGCCGCTACGAGCAGTACTTC; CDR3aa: CASSRYEQYF